The T cell receptor beta chain under discussion was sequenced for a study of post-analysis software for immune sequencing data. General study results and limits: F measure showed strong co-clustering of same-batch samples. Normalized Chao1 diversity was significantly lower in multiple sclerosis patients than in controls. The study found TRBV5-6, TRBV5-1 and TRBV20-1 among about five TRBV segments more frequent in patients than controls.

As regards this clonotype: The antigen is undetermined.

V lost 3 bases, J lost 5 bases, and 7 bases lay in between. Germline loops: CDR1 MNHNY, CDR2 SVGAGI (reference sequence). The CDR3 is made up of 13 amino acids. TCR beta libraries were prepared from cDNA with unique molecular identifiers. The T cell input of about 0.95 to 11 million gave 400,000 to 500,000 cDNA molecules. TCRdb called the PCR reads again in MiXCR, with one record for every CDR3 protein. The profile shows roughly 700,000 distinct CDR3 sequences, roughly 29% of them singletons. The clonotype comes from a girl aged 5-17 years with multiple sclerosis. The specimen was blood. The chain carries TRBV6-6 and TRBJ2-2; D is unresolved. The CDR3 DNA reads TGTGCCAGCAGTTATCTTGTTACCGGGGAGCTGTTTTTT. Encoded protein: CASSYLVTGELFF.